A single sample is the source of the 25 T cell receptor beta chains below, sequenced in a study of cytomegalovirus exposure and HLA in healthy donors. Primers for the PCR totalled 60 Vbeta and 13 Jbeta. Sequencing was performed with immunoSEQ multiplex PCR; in TCRdb, only in-frame clones are kept and a portion is missing. Of approximately 150,000 clones listed, around 80% are singletons. The sample comprised PBMCs. These receptors all come from a woman under 30 in good health and CMV-seronegative.

The gene calls are TRBV14 and TRBJ2-1; possible D gene TRBD1, 6 bases. CDR1 is SGHDN and CDR2 is FVKESK in the germline V gene. This CDR3 spans 16 amino acids. Trimming took 6 bases from V and 0 from J, leaving 15 bases between them. The CDR3 DNA sequence: TGTGCCAGCAGTACTGCAGGGGTTAGCTCCTACAATGAGCAGTTCTTC. As protein: CASSTAGVSSYNEQFF. Full variable domain (rest looked up from reference TRBV14 and TRBJ2-1): EAGVTQFPSHSVIEKGQTVTLRCDPISGHDNLYWYRRVMGKEIKFLLHFVKESKQDESGMPNNRFLAERTGGTYSTLKVQPAELEDSGVYFCASSTAGVSSYNEQFFGPGTRLTVL.

The chain links TRBV15 to TRBJ2-7, with 8 positions matching TRBD1. CDR1 and CDR2 (germline): LNHNV, YYDKDF (reference sequence). Trimming took 3 bases from V and 1 from J; bases not matched to a gene: 5. The CDR3 is 15 amino acids. The CDR3 here is CATSSPRTGSYEQYF. The CDR3, as DNA: TGTGCCACCAGCAGTCCCCGGACAGGGTCCTACGAGCAGTACTTC.

V is TRBV18 and J is TRBJ2-2, with a weak D call TRBD1 (5 bases). This CDR3 has 14 residues. Deletions cut 3 bases from V and 1 base from J, with 6 bases between. The V gene's germline CDR1 is KGHSH and CDR2 LQKENI. CDR3 coding DNA: TGTGCCAGCTCACCTGGACAGAACACCGGGGAGCTGTTTTTT. Residues: CASSPGQNTGELFF.

J is TRBJ2-1 and V is TRBV9; 7 nucleotides agree with TRBD2. The junction had 7 bases not matched to a gene; V was cut back by 0 bases and J by 7 bases. This CDR3 is 15 amino acids long. Germline CDR1 SGDLS, CDR2 YYNGEE. The CDR3 DNA sequence: TGTGCCAGCAGCGTAGGACTAGCTCTAACGAATGAGCAGTTCTTC. Its protein product is CASSVGLALTNEQFF.

Remarks on this clone: Other DNA sequences of this sample code for an identical CDR3. J is TRBJ1-5 and V is TRBV30; D might be TRBD1 (6 bases). Germline V gene sequence: CDR1 GTSNPN, CDR2 SVGIG (reference sequence). The ends were cut back, 2 bases at V and 4 bases at J, with 9 bases in the middle. This CDR3 contains 13 residues. CDR3 in DNA: TGTGCCTGGAGTCCACAGGGTAATCAGCCCCAGCATTTT. Its protein is CAWSPQGNQPQHF.

The J gene is TRBJ2-7, the V gene TRBV6-1; D might be TRBD2 (7 bases). CDR1 is MNHNS and CDR2 is SASEGT in the germline V gene. The CDR3 has 15 amino acids. Trimming removed 7 bases at V and 1 base at J, with 17 bases between. CDR3 region: CASNTGRGISYEQYF. The CDR3 nucleotides are TGTGCCAGCAACACAGGGAGGGGAATATCCTACGAGCAGTACTTC.

This clone appeared a single time. V usage is TRBV4-1 and J usage is TRBJ2-1, with TRBD2 matching over 9 bases. The CDR3 contains 15 residues. V was pared by 4 bases and J by 11 bases, with 12 bases of the junction left unmatched. CDR1 and CDR2 (germline): MGHRA, YSYEKL. In nucleotides, the CDR3 is TGCGCCAGCAGCCTCGTATTTGTAGCGGGAGCAAAGCAGTTCTTC. Its translation is CASSLVFVAGAKQFF.

The chain joins TRBV7-7 to TRBJ2-1; 7 positions agree with TRBD2. The germline V gene encodes CDR1 SSHAT and CDR2 FNYEAQ (reference sequence). V shed 5 bases, J shed 5 bases, and the junction held 9 bases outside the gene matches. There are 15 residues in the CDR3. CDR3 bases: TGTGCCAGCAGCCTCCAAGCGGGAACGGACAATGAGCAGTTCTTC. Amino acid sequence: CASSLQAGTDNEQFF.

The chain's CDR3 is CASPLFLRDRGNYGYTF. The CDR3 DNA reads as TGTGCCAGCCCGCTCTTTCTTCGGGACAGGGGGAACTATGGCTACACCTTC. This chain links TRBV21-1 with TRBJ1-2; TRBD1, the table's D call, lacks a check against the DNA. TRBV21-1 is noted as a pseudogene. The CDR3 is 17 residues long.

The rearrangement links TRBV7-6 to TRBJ2-1, with 7 bases matching TRBD2. Germline V gene lookup returns CDR1 SGHVS and CDR2 FNYEAQ. The V segment lost 3 bases and the J segment 6 bases; nucleotides outside the gene matches: 2. CDR3 length: 13 amino acids. CDR3 sequence: CASSLSGGNEQFF. CDR3 sequence (DNA): TGTGCCAGCAGCTTGTCGGGGGGCAATGAGCAGTTCTTC.

This clone has just a few counts. The CDR3 reads CAIFPGVAPNNQPQHF. The CDR3 DNA reads as TGTGCCATCTTTCCGGGGGTAGCGCCCAACAATCAGCCCCAGCATTTT. The rearrangement links TRBV13 to TRBJ1-5; weak D call: TRBD1 (5 bases). This CDR3 is 16 amino acids long. V dropped 10 bases and J dropped 3 bases, with 22 bases sitting between them. Germline CDR1 PRHDT, CDR2 FYEKMQ (reference sequence).

The gene calls are TRBV28 and TRBJ2-7, with 9 positions matching TRBD1. The CDR3 sequence is 14 residues long. Germline V gene data show CDR1 as MDHEN and CDR2 as SYDVKM. V trimming: 6 bases; J trimming: 2 bases; junction bases outside the gene matches: 5. The CDR3 sequence: CASRETGGAYEQYF. The CDR3, as DNA: TGTGCCAGCAGGGAAACAGGGGGCGCCTACGAGCAGTACTTC.

This sequence joins TRBV18 and TRBJ2-7, with 11 bases matching TRBD2. With V trimmed by 3 bases and J by 5 bases, 12 bases remained unmatched. The CDR3 contains 17 residues. CDR1 and CDR2 from the germline V gene are KGHSH and LQKENI. This chain's CDR3 is CASSPQSLSGRANEQYF. DNA of the CDR3: TGTGCCAGCTCACCGCAATCCCTTAGCGGGAGGGCCAACGAGCAGTACTTC.

The rearrangement uses TRBV14 and TRBJ2-5; D possibly corresponds to TRBD1 (6 bases). Per germline, CDR1 SGHDN and CDR2 FVKESK. V was trimmed by 4 bases and J by 4 bases, leaving 10 bases between them. The CDR3 has 13 residues. CDR3 amino acids: CASSLTGRETQYF. The CDR3 DNA is TGTGCCAGCAGCCTCACAGGGCGAGAGACCCAGTACTTC.

CDR3 residues: CASSQTRFGQGANGYTF. The CDR3 DNA sequence: TGTGCCAGCAGCCAGACTAGATTTGGACAGGGGGCGAACGGCTACACCTTC. This chain uses TRBV14 with TRBJ1-2, with 11 bases that match TRBD1. This CDR3 comprises 17 residues. V shed 3 bases, J shed 8 bases, and the junction held 14 bases outside the gene matches. Germline V lookup: CDR1 SGHDN, CDR2 FVKESK.

This clone turned up a few times. This sequence joins TRBV4-2 and TRBJ2-7; D possibly corresponds to TRBD1 (5 bases). Trimming removed 4 bases from V and 2 bases from J, with 9 bases in between. The CDR3 consists of 13 residues. CDR1 LGHNA and CDR2 YNFKEQ come from the germline V gene. CDR3: CASSLDRAYEQYF. The CDR3 coding sequence is TGTGCCAGCAGCCTTGACAGAGCCTACGAGCAGTACTTC.

The J gene is TRBJ2-7, the V gene TRBV7-8; D might be TRBD2 (6 bases). The CDR3 runs to 14 residues. The V and J ends lost 5 bases and 1 base respectively, with 12 bases between them. Germline V CDR1 and CDR2: SGHVS, FQNEAQ. The CDR3 DNA sequence: TGTGCCAGCAGCACGGGACTTATATCCTACGAGCAGTACTTC. Amino acids: CASSTGLISYEQYF.

The V and J genes are TRBV7-9 and TRBJ2-1; a weak D match, TRBD1 (5 bases). Germline CDR1 and CDR2: SEHNR and FQNEAQ (reference sequence). The CDR3 is 11 residues long. The V end lost 2 bases, the J end lost 9 bases, and 5 bases lay between the germline ends. CDR3 DNA: TGTGCCAGCAGCTTAAGGGGTGAGCAGTTCTTC. Translated: CASSLRGEQFF.

The chain joins TRBV5-8 to TRBJ2-1; TRBD2 aligns across 7 bases. The germline V gene has CDR1 SGHTS and CDR2 YDEGEE. Unmatched junction bases numbered 0, after V lost 0 bases and J lost 0 bases. There are 15 residues in the CDR3. The CDR3 DNA reads TGTGCCAGCAGCTTGGGCGGGAGCTCCTACAATGAGCAGTTCTTC. This codes for CASSLGGSSYNEQFF. The whole variable domain, remainder taken from reference TRBV5-8 and TRBJ2-1, is EAGVTQSPTHLIKTRGQQATLRCSPISGHTSVYWYQQALGLGLQFLLWYDEGEERNRGNFPPRFSGRQFPNYSSELNVNALELEDSALYLCASSLGGSSYNEQFFGPGTRLTVL.

The gene calls are TRBV28 and TRBJ2-7; D is perhaps TRBD1 (5 bases). Per germline, CDR1 MDHEN and CDR2 SYDVKM. Trimming left V 3 bases short and J 3 bases short, with 6 bases between. The CDR3 has 12 residues. The CDR3 nucleotides are TGTGCCAGCAGTTTCAGGGTCTACGAGCAGTACTTC. Translated, it gives CASSFRVYEQYF. The full variable domain, rest sourced from reference TRBV28 and TRBJ2-7, is DVKVTQSSRYLVKRTGEKVFLECVQDMDHENMFWYRQDPGLGLRLIYFSYDVKMKEKGDIPEGYSVSREKKERFSLILESASTNQTSMYLCASSFRVYEQYFGPGTRLTVT.

This clone turned up a few times. The gene calls are TRBV19 and TRBJ1-1, with a tentative D call TRBD1 (6 bases). Trimming took off 8 bases at V and 1 base at J, with 17 bases between the two ends. The CDR3 has 15 residues. Germline V lookup: CDR1 LNHDA, CDR2 SQIVND (reference sequence). The CDR3 bases are TGTGCCAGTGGGGAGGGGGTTGGTAGGAACACTGAAGCTTTCTTT. Translated: CASGEGVGRNTEAFF.

The chain links TRBV5-1 to TRBJ2-1; D gene ambiguous. The CDR3 sequence is 14 residues long. Looked up from germline, CDR1 is SGHRS and CDR2 is YFSETQ. V lost 0 bases, J lost 6 bases, and 10 bases lay in between. CDR3 protein: CASSLESTSNEQFF. CDR3 DNA: TGCGCCAGCAGCTTGGAGAGCACCTCCAATGAGCAGTTCTTC. Combining the CDR3 with reference TRBV5-1 and TRBJ2-1 gives the whole variable domain KAGVTQTPRYLIKTRGQQVTLSCSPISGHRSVSWYQQTPGQGLQFLFEYFSETQRNKGNFPGRFSGRQFSNSRSEMNVSTLELGDSALYLCASSLESTSNEQFFGPGTRLTVL.

The rearrangement joins TRBV4-2 to TRBJ2-5; D is unclear. The J call may be wrong; the DNA end is better matched by TRBJ2-7. This CDR3 contains 14 residues. The germline gives CDR1 LGHNA, CDR2 YNFKEQ. The CDR3 DNA follows: TGTGCCAGCAGCCAAGTTCACGGTATATACGAGCAGTACTTC. Translation: CASSQVHGIYEQYF.

The V gene is TRBV7-6, the J gene TRBJ1-2; D possibly corresponds to TRBD1 (5 bases). The germline V gene encodes CDR1 SGHVS and CDR2 FNYEAQ. The CDR3 loop spans 13 amino acids. Trimming pared 2 bases from V and 8 bases from J, leaving 12 bases between. The CDR3 DNA reads as TGTGCCAGCAGCTTACGGCAGGGTAAAGGCTACACCTTC. This sequence encodes CASSLRQGKGYTF.

CDR3 amino acids: CASSLSRLAHTGELFF. The CDR3 DNA reads as TGCGCCAGCAGCCTAAGTCGACTAGCCCACACCGGGGAGCTGTTTTTT. V and J are TRBV4-1 and TRBJ2-2; 7 bases align to TRBD2. Germline V gene sequence: CDR1 MGHRA, CDR2 YSYEKL. CDR3 size: 16 residues. V lost 4 bases to trimming and J lost 3 bases; unmatched junction nucleotides: 8.